The 14 T cell receptor beta chains below come from one sample, sequenced in a study of cytomegalovirus exposure and HLA in healthy donors. PCR was performed using 60 Vbeta and 13 Jbeta primers. Produced via immunoSEQ multiplex PCR; TCRdb's table is partial and in-frame only. The sample yields approximately 120,000 clones, 65% to 85% seen once. The sequenced material came from PBMCs. The origin of the receptors is a man aged 18 to 35 in good health and CMV-seropositive.

V and J are TRBV7-6 and TRBJ1-1, with D perhaps TRBD1 (6 bases). The germline V gene has CDR1 SGHVS and CDR2 FNYEAQ. CDR3 size: 12 residues. V was trimmed by 1 base and J by 9 bases, leaving 9 bases between them. The CDR3 protein is CASSLVGGQAFF. As DNA, the CDR3 is TGTGCCAGCAGCTTAGTGGGGGGGCAAGCTTTCTTT. Full variable domain (remainder filled in from reference TRBV7-6 and TRBJ1-1): GAGVSQSPRYKVTKRGQDVALRCDPISGHVSLYWYRQALGQGPEFLTYFNYEAQQDKSGLPNDRFSAERPEGSISTLTIQRTEQRDSAMYRCASSLVGGQAFFGQGTRLTVV.

The chain has TRBV7-9 and TRBJ2-2; maybe TRBD2 (5 bases). Germline CDR1 reads SEHNR; CDR2 reads FQNEAQ (reference sequence). This CDR3 contains 16 residues. V lost 2 bases to trimming and J lost 5 bases, with 15 bases between them. The CDR3 region has the DNA TGTGCCAGCAGCTTAATTAGACTAAACCCAACCGGGGAGCTGTTTTTT. It is translated as CASSLIRLNPTGELFF. Full variable domain (outside the CDR3, taken from reference TRBV7-9 and TRBJ2-2): DTGVSQNPRHKITKRGQNVTFRCDPISEHNRLYWYRQTLGQGPEFLTYFQNEAQLEKSRLLSDRFSAERPKGSFSTLEIQRTEQGDSAMYLCASSLIRLNPTGELFFGEGSRLTVL.

This clone was counted a single time. The V and J genes are TRBV12-5 and TRBJ2-2; D gene unclear. Between the trimmed V and J ends, which lost 2 bases and 2 bases, there was a span of 6 bases. CDR1 and CDR2 (germline): LGHNT, FRNRAP. There are 14 residues in the CDR3. The CDR3 nucleotides read TGTGCTAGTGGTTTGTACCTAAACACCGGGGAGCTGTTTTTT. Its translation is CASGLYLNTGELFF. Looking up the rest from reference TRBV12-5 and TRBJ2-2 gives the full variable domain: DARVTQTPRHKVTEMGQEVTMRCQPILGHNTVFWYRQTMMQGLELLAYFRNRAPLDDSGMPKDRFSAEMPDATLATLKIQPSEPRDSAVYFCASGLYLNTGELFFGEGSRLTVL.

The CDR3: CASSDRDDRYNEQFF. CDR3 sequence (DNA): TGTGCCAGCAGCGACAGGGACGATCGCTACAATGAGCAGTTCTTC. The V gene is TRBV7-8, the J gene TRBJ2-1; 7 bases are a match to TRBD1. This CDR3 contains 15 residues. With V trimmed by 5 bases and J by 3 bases, 7 bases remained unmatched. Germline-derived CDR1 and CDR2 are SGHVS and FQNEAQ.

The chain combines TRBV11-2 with TRBJ2-7; 9 bases are a match to TRBD1. The V segment lost 5 bases and the J segment 2 bases; nucleotides outside the gene matches: 7. Germline CDR1 is SGHAT and CDR2 is FQNNGV. The CDR3 loop spans 15 amino acids. CDR3 region: CASSLDRGETYEQYF. The DNA for the CDR3 is TGTGCCAGCAGCCTGGACAGGGGCGAAACCTACGAGCAGTACTTC. The variable domain in full, completed from reference TRBV11-2 and TRBJ2-7, reads EAGVAQSPRYKIIEKRQSVAFWCNPISGHATLYWYQQILGQGPKLLIQFQNNGVVDDSQLPKDRFSAERLKGVDSTLKIQPAKLEDSAVYLCASSLDRGETYEQYFGPGTRLTVT.

The chain is built from TRBV7-2 and TRBJ2-5; TRBD2 aligns across 10 bases. Per the germline V gene, CDR1 is SGHTA and CDR2 is FQGNSA. V lost 4 bases to trimming and J lost 4 bases; unmatched junction nucleotides: 6. CDR3 size: 15 residues. CDR3 residues: CASSSPSGRLETQYF. The CDR3 coding sequence is TGTGCCAGCAGCTCTCCTAGCGGGAGATTAGAGACCCAGTACTTC.

The rearrangement links TRBV5-1 to TRBJ2-7; D unclear. The CDR3 is 15 residues long. The V gene lost 4 bases and the J gene lost 1 base, with 15 bases spanning the gap. Germline V gene lookup returns CDR1 SGHRS and CDR2 YFSETQ. CDR3 sequence (DNA): TGCGCCAGCAGCCCCCTATCCGCGGAGTCCTACGAGCAGTACTTC. It specifies CASSPLSAESYEQYF.

J is TRBJ1-1 and V is TRBV15; TRBD1 is a possible D gene (5 bases). The ends were cut back, 0 bases at V and 1 base at J, with 6 bases in the middle. From germline, CDR1 is LNHNV and CDR2 YYDKDF (reference sequence). CDR3 length: 14 residues. The CDR3 spells CATSREGGNTEAFF. The CDR3 bases are TGTGCCACCAGCAGAGAGGGGGGGAACACTGAAGCTTTCTTT.

This clone was observed a few times. The chain is built from TRBV14 and TRBJ2-7, with D perhaps TRBD1 (5 bases). Trimming cost V 3 bases and J 4 bases, with 13 bases left between them. CDR1 SGHDN and CDR2 FVKESK come from the germline V gene. The CDR3 consists of 14 residues. This CDR3 reads CASSHSGLSYEQYF. The CDR3 DNA is TGTGCCAGCAGCCATTCAGGGCTTAGTTACGAGCAGTACTTC.

The chain is built from TRBV6-5 and TRBJ2-5; D is perhaps TRBD2 (5 bases). The V end was cut by 6 bases, the J end by 2 bases, with 10 bases between. This CDR3 region has 13 residues. CDR1 and CDR2 from the germline V gene are MNHEY and SVGAGI. CDR3 protein: CASREGGQETQYF. The DNA for the CDR3 is TGTGCCAGCAGGGAAGGAGGTCAAGAGACCCAGTACTTC.

This chain connects TRBV5-1 to TRBJ2-5; 9 bases align to TRBD1. Trimming at V came to 2 bases and at J to 2 bases, leaving 7 bases not matched to a gene. The CDR3 sequence is 16 residues long. Per the germline V gene, CDR1 is SGHRS and CDR2 is YFSETQ. CDR3 sequence: CASSFAGTGTQETQYF. The CDR3 coding sequence is TGCGCCAGCAGCTTTGCCGGGACAGGGACGCAAGAGACCCAGTACTTC.

CDR3 amino acids: CASRREGVGYF. CDR3 bases: TGTGCCAGCAGGAGAGAGGGTGTTGGGTACTTC. The rearrangement uses TRBV6-1 and TRBJ2-4; possible D gene TRBD2, 5 bases. Trimming shortened V by 6 bases and J by 15 bases, and 15 bases separated the two germline ends. CDR3 length: 11 residues. Per germline, CDR1 MNHNS and CDR2 SASEGT.

The chain carries TRBV4-3 and TRBJ2-1; the match to TRBD2 covers 8 bases. Germline CDR1 reads LGHNA; CDR2 reads YSLEER. This CDR3 region has 15 residues. Losses at the gene ends were 0 bases for V and 8 bases for J; bases not matched to a gene: 6. The CDR3 protein is CASSQDRGLADEQFF. In nucleotides, the CDR3 is TGCGCCAGCAGCCAAGATAGAGGACTAGCTGATGAGCAGTTCTTC.

For this clone: A much more abundant neighbour one base away suggests this may be a read error. The chain carries TRBV11-3 and TRBJ2-7; D call uncertain. Germline CDR1 SGHNT, CDR2 YENEEA. The CDR3 is made up of 11 amino acids. V lost 4 bases to trimming and J lost 3 bases, with 4 bases between them. The CDR3 DNA is TGTGCCAGCAGCTCCTACTACGAGCAGTACTTC. Protein product: CASSSYYEQYF.